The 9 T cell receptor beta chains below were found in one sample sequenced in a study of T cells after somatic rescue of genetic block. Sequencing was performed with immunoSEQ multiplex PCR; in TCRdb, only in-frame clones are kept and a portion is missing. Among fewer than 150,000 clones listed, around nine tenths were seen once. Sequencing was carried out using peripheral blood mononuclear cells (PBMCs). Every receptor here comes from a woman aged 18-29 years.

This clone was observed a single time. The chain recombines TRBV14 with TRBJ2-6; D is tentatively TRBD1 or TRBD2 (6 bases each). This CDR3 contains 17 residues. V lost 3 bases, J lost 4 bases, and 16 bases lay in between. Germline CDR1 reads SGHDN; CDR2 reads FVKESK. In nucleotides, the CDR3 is TGTGCCAGCAGCCAGAACTCGGGGGCGGGAGGGGCCAACGTCCTGACTTTC. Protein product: CASSQNSGAGGANVLTF.

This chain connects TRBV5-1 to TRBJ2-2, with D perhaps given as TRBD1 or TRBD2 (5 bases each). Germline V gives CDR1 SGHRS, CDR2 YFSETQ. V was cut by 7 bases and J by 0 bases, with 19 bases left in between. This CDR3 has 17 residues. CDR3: CASLKPGPSSNTGELFF. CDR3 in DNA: TGCGCCAGCCTTAAACCGGGACCCTCATCGAACACCGGGGAGCTGTTTTTT.

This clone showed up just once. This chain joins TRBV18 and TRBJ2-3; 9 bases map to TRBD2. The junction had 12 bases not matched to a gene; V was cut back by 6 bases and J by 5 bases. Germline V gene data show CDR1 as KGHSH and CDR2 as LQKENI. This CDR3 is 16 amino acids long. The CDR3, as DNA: TGTGCCAGCTCCGATAGCCGGACTAGCGAGGTAGATACGCAGTATTTT. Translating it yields CASSDSRTSEVDTQYF. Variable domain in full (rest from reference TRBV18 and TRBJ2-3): NAGVMQNPRHLVRRRGQEARLRCSPMKGHSHVYWYRQLPEEGLKFMVYLQKENIIDESGMPKERFSAEFPKEGPSILRIQQVVRGDSAAYFCASSDSRTSEVDTQYFGPGTRLTVL.

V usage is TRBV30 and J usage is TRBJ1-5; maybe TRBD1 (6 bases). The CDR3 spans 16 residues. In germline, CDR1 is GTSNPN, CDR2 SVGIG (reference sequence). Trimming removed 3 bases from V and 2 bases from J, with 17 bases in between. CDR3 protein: CAWRAWGEGGNQPQHF. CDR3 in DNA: TGTGCCTGGAGGGCTTGGGGGGAGGGGGGCAATCAGCCCCAGCATTTT.

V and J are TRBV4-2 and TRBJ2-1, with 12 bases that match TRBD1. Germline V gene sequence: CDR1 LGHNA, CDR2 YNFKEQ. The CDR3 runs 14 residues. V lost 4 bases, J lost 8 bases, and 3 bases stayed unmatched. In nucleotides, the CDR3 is TGTGCCAGCAGCCGGGGACAGGGGGCGCATGAGCAGTTCTTC. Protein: CASSRGQGAHEQFF.

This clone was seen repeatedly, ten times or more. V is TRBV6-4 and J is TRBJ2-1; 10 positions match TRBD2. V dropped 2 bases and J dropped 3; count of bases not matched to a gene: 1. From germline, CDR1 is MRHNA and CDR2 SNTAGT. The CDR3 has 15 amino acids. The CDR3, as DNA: TGTGCCAGCAGTGACACTAGCGGGGACTACAATGAGCAGTTCTTC. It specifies CASSDTSGDYNEQFF.

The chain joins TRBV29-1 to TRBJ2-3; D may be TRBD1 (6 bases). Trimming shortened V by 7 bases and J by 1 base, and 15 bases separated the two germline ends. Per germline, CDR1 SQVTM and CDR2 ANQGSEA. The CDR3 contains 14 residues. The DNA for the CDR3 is TGCAGCGCTGGGGCTCCAGGGGGCACAGATACGCAGTATTTT. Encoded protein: CSAGAPGGTDTQYF.

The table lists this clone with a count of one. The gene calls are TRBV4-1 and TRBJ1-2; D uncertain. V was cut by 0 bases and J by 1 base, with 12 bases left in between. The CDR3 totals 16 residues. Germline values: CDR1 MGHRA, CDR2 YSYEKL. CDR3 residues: CASSQDPPALNYGYTF. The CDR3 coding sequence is TGCGCCAGCAGCCAAGATCCCCCAGCCCTTAACTATGGCTACACCTTC.

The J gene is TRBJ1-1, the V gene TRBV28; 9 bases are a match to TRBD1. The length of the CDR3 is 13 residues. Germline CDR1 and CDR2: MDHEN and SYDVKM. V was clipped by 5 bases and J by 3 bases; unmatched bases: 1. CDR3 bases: TGTGCCAGCAGTGACAGGGGGTACACTGAAGCTTTCTTT. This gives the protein CASSDRGYTEAFF.